The 31 T cell receptor beta chains presented below share a single source sample, sequenced in a study of monozygotic twins with inflammatory bowel disease. After re-calling the 5' RACE reads, TCRdb lists one entry per CDR3 protein, DNA absent. The sample data list 190,000 or so distinct CDR3 sequences. The sequenced sample consisted of blood. All receptors come from a human donor with ulcerative colitis or Crohn's disease, or a healthy co-twin of an affected twin (not recorded which).

The chain combines TRBV28 with TRBJ2-7; TCRdb's D gene call, TRBD1, goes unchecked for lack of DNA. In germline, CDR1 is MDHEN, CDR2 SYDVKM. CDR3 length equals 14 residues. The CDR3 sequence is CASSGPGQGGEQYF.

The chain links TRBV14 to TRBJ1-1. There are 14 residues in the CDR3. The germline V gene encodes CDR1 SGHDN and CDR2 FVKESK. CDR3 amino acids: CASSQVQMNTEAFF. Based on the CDR3 plus reference TRBV14 and TRBJ1-1, the full variable domain is EAGVTQFPSHSVIEKGQTVTLRCDPISGHDNLYWYRRVMGKEIKFLLHFVKESKQDESGMPNNRFLAERTGGTYSTLKVQPAELEDSGVYFCASSQVQMNTEAFFGQGTRLTVV.

The V and J genes are TRBV20-1 and TRBJ2-5; with no DNA, the TCRdb D assignment of TRBD1 cannot be verified. This CDR3 is built from 15 residues. CDR1 is DFQATT and CDR2 is SNEGSKA in the germline V gene (reference sequence). CDR3 amino acids: CSALRTGAGQETQYF.

The chain couples TRBV9 to TRBJ2-3. The germline V gene encodes CDR1 SGDLS and CDR2 YYNGEE. This CDR3 comprises 18 residues. The CDR3: CASSVAVTEDVRTDTQYF. Based on the CDR3 plus reference TRBV9 and TRBJ2-3, the full variable domain is DSGVTQTPKHLITATGQRVTLRCSPRSGDLSVYWYQQSLDQGLQFLIQYYNGEERAKGNILERFSAQQFPDLHSELNLSSLELGDSALYFCASSVAVTEDVRTDTQYFGPGTRLTVL.

This chain connects TRBV11-2 to TRBJ1-2; TCRdb indicates TRBD1, and absent DNA this call remains unverified. From germline, CDR1 is SGHAT and CDR2 FQNNGV. The length of the CDR3 is 14 residues. The CDR3 loop is CASSPSGGNYGYTF. The variable domain in full, with the rest retrieved from reference TRBV11-2 and TRBJ1-2, is EAGVAQSPRYKIIEKRQSVAFWCNPISGHATLYWYQQILGQGPKLLIQFQNNGVVDDSQLPKDRFSAERLKGVDSTLKIQPAKLEDSAVYLCASSPSGGNYGYTFGSGTRLTVV.

The genes are TRBV14 and TRBJ1-6; TCRdb outputs TRBD1, but without DNA this stays unchecked. The CDR3 is 14 residues long. Germline V gives CDR1 SGHDN, CDR2 FVKESK. CDR3 loop: CASRGQEFNSPLHF.

This CDR3 reads CASSLGRGKGTEAFF. The chain uses TRBV5-6 and TRBJ1-1. Germline CDR1 and CDR2: SGHDT and YYEEEE. The CDR3 covers 15 residues.

V usage is TRBV5-1 and J usage is TRBJ1-5. The CDR3 has 16 amino acids. Germline loops: CDR1 SGHRS, CDR2 YFSETQ. The CDR3 sequence is CASSSGSERGNQPQHF.

The chain combines TRBV7-2 with TRBJ2-1; the D call from TCRdb, TRBD2, cannot be confirmed without DNA. The CDR3 totals 16 residues. CDR1 SGHTA and CDR2 FQGNSA come from the germline V gene. The CDR3 loop reads CASSLVVGGGAVEQFF.

The chain uses TRBV5-1 and TRBJ1-1; the D call of TRBD1 rests on TCRdb alone, since no DNA is present to check it. This CDR3 has 13 residues. Germline V gene lookup returns CDR1 SGHRS and CDR2 YFSETQ. This CDR3 is CASRPTGDTEAFF. The variable domain in full, with the rest retrieved from reference TRBV5-1 and TRBJ1-1, is KAGVTQTPRYLIKTRGQQVTLSCSPISGHRSVSWYQQTPGQGLQFLFEYFSETQRNKGNFPGRFSGRQFSNSRSEMNVSTLELGDSALYLCASRPTGDTEAFFGQGTRLTVV.

This rearrangement joins TRBV20-1 to TRBJ1-1; the D call from TCRdb, TRBD1, cannot be confirmed without DNA. The CDR3 spans 15 residues. Germline CDR1 and CDR2: DFQATT and SNEGSKA (reference sequence). CDR3 sequence: CSARQEPGRNTEAFF.

The gene calls are TRBV12-3 or TRBV12-4 and TRBJ2-7; the TCRdb call, TRBD2, lacks DNA for checking. This CDR3 is 16 amino acids long. The CDR3 reads CASSGTSGHTFYEQYF.

CDR3: CSAADSKGYTF. The chain joins TRBV20-1 to TRBJ1-2; as DNA is missing, the TRBD1 call by TCRdb cannot be tested. The CDR3 runs to 11 residues. Germline lookup yields CDR1 DFQATT and CDR2 SNEGSKA (reference sequence).

The V and J genes are TRBV5-1 and TRBJ2-5; the TRBD2 assignment by TCRdb is unverifiable without DNA. The germline V gene encodes CDR1 SGHRS and CDR2 YFSETQ. The CDR3 runs to 14 residues. The CDR3 loop is CASSLGLAGKTQYF.

The chain employs TRBV19 and TRBJ2-5; the D call from TCRdb, TRBD1, cannot be confirmed without DNA. Germline assignment: CDR1 LNHDA and CDR2 SQIVND (reference sequence). CDR3 size: 15 residues. CDR3 sequence: CASSIGTTYQETQYF.

The rearrangement joins TRBV20-1 to TRBJ2-5; lacking DNA, the TRBD2 call made by TCRdb goes unchecked. CDR1 is DFQATT and CDR2 is SNEGSKA in the germline V gene (reference sequence). The CDR3 runs 14 residues. The CDR3 loop reads CSAKIPGLKETQYF.

The chain links TRBV3-1 to TRBJ2-1; as DNA is missing, the TRBD1 call by TCRdb cannot be tested. The CDR3 totals 14 residues. Germline V gene data show CDR1 as LGHDT and CDR2 as YNNKEL (reference sequence). CDR3: CASSEGTTYNEQFF.

V usage is TRBV5-4 and J usage is TRBJ1-6. The CDR3 has 17 amino acids. Per germline, CDR1 SGHNT and CDR2 YYREEE (reference sequence). CDR3 protein: CASSSGRERSYNSPLHF.

The rearrangement links TRBV10-2 to TRBJ1-2. The CDR3 contains 13 residues. Germline V gene data show CDR1 as WSHSY and CDR2 as SAAADI. The CDR3 sequence: CASSEGVSAGYTF.

The chain carries TRBV10-3 and TRBJ2-1; with no DNA, the TCRdb D assignment of TRBD2 cannot be verified. Germline lookup yields CDR1 ENHRY and CDR2 SYGVKD. The length of the CDR3 is 13 residues. The CDR3 sequence: CATGLAGYNEQFF.

J is TRBJ2-7 and V is TRBV10-3. The CDR3 runs 14 residues. Germline V gene data show CDR1 as ENHRY and CDR2 as SYGVKD. This chain's CDR3 is CAISDLSNSYEQYF.

The gene calls are TRBV18 and TRBJ1-2. CDR1 is KGHSH, CDR2 LQKENI, per germline. The CDR3 runs to 13 residues. CDR3 sequence: CASSPRTDDGYTF.

This chain uses TRBV18 with TRBJ1-5; the D gene TCRdb calls, TRBD1, cannot be checked with no DNA. The CDR3 is made up of 14 amino acids. CDR1 and CDR2 (germline): KGHSH, LQKENI. CDR3 loop: CASSLGTGRQPQHF.

The chain is built from TRBV5-4 and TRBJ1-1. This CDR3 has 13 residues. Germline loops: CDR1 SGHNT, CDR2 YYREEE (reference sequence). This chain's CDR3 is CASSFDQNTEAFF.

V gene TRBV2 combines with J gene TRBJ2-1; TCRdb returns TRBD1, unconfirmable since there is no DNA. The CDR3 spans 16 residues. CDR1 is SNHLY and CDR2 is FYNNEI in the germline V gene. CDR3 loop: CASSEARGARSNEQFF. The complete variable domain, with remaining parts taken from reference TRBV2 and TRBJ2-1, reads EPEVTQTPSHQVTQMGQEVILRCVPISNHLYFYWYRQILGQKVEFLVSFYNNEISEKSEIFDDQFSVERPDGSNFTLKIRSTKLEDSAMYFCASSEARGARSNEQFFGPGTRLTVL.

The rearrangement links TRBV7-9 to TRBJ1-4; TCRdb's D call, TRBD1, is unchecked because there is no DNA. CDR1 and CDR2 from the germline V gene are SEHNR and FQNEAQ (reference sequence). CDR3 size: 14 residues. The CDR3 spells CASSRQGGDEKLFF.

This chain links TRBV6-5 with TRBJ2-4; TCRdb lists TRBD1, though no DNA is available to test this call. The CDR3 loop spans 17 amino acids. Per the germline V gene, CDR1 is MNHEY and CDR2 is SVGAGI. The CDR3 is CASSYSISGVAKNIQYF.

The chain links TRBV7-2 to TRBJ1-2. The germline V gene has CDR1 SGHTA and CDR2 FQGNSA. The CDR3 has 14 amino acids. The CDR3 protein is CASSLEVSNYGYTF.

This chain uses TRBV12-2 with TRBJ1-5. TRBV12-2 is a listed pseudogene. The CDR3 extends over 17 amino acids. CDR3 sequence reads: CASRLAARRRFAQPQHF.

The chain couples TRBV10-3 to TRBJ2-1; lacking DNA, the TRBD2 call made by TCRdb goes unchecked. The CDR3 is made up of 15 amino acids. Per germline, CDR1 ENHRY and CDR2 SYGVKD. Here the CDR3 reads CAINNRASGGNEQFF.

This chain joins TRBV4-2 and TRBJ2-7; TCRdb's D call of TRBD1 is untestable without DNA. The CDR3 is 15 residues long. Germline CDR1 is LGHNA and CDR2 is YNFKEQ. CDR3 loop: CASSQDETGSYEQYF.